One and the same sample provided the 20 T cell receptor beta chains below, sequenced in a study of CD8+ T cells in alopecia areata. The sequencing template was cDNA reverse transcribed from extracted RNA. Sequencing was performed with immunoSEQ multiplex PCR; in TCRdb, only in-frame clones are kept and a portion is missing. This sample carries under 350,000 clones, none of them present only once. Cutaneous lymph node cells were pooled, and they were sorted using CD4, CD8alpha, NKG2D, NKG2ACE and other markers. Sequencing was done on a sample of CD4+ T cells sorted from a lymph node. The receptors shown here come from a C3H/HeJ mouse with alopecia areata. The strain's MHC haplotype is H2-k.

This clone was found a few times. These gene names are mouse names. The CDR3 end lies 3 residues beyond the end of the read and is filled in from the germline J gene. The chain is built from TRBV19 and TRBJ1-6, with D possibly TRBD1 on 6 matching bases. TRBJ1-6 carries the ORF label, with uncertain function. V was clipped by 4 bases and J by 4 bases, with 9 bases between them. In germline, CDR1 is FNHDT, CDR2 SITEND (reference sequence). The CDR3 sequence is 14 residues long. The CDR3 region is CASSFGTYNSPLYF. The sequenced part of the CDR3 DNA is TGTGCCAGCAGTTTCGGGACATATAATTCGCCC.

The table lists this clone with a few counts. Mouse gene names apply. The CDR3 is cut off 4 residues early in the read; its end comes from the germline J gene. The genes are TRBV1 and TRBJ1-2; 9 bases are a match to TRBD1. CDR3 size: 15 residues. The V and J ends lost 3 bases and 4 bases, in that order; junction bases with no gene match: 6. Germline assignment: CDR1 NSQYPW and CDR2 LRSPGD (reference sequence). CDR3 bases read: TGCACCTGCAGTGCCGGACAGGGGAGGGGCTCC. This sequence encodes CTCSAGQGRGS. The full CDR3 protein is CTCSAGQGRGSDYTF. Complete variable domain (other parts from reference TRBV1 and TRBJ1-2): VTLLEQNPRWRLVPRGQAVNLRCILKNSQYPWMSWYQQDLQKQLQWLFTLRSPGDKEVKSLPGADYLATRVTDTELRLQVANMSQGRTLYCTCSAGQGRGSDYTFGSGTRLLVI.

This clone has only a few counts. Gene names refer to mouse genes. The read terminates 4 residues ahead of where the CDR3 ends, so the germline J gene completes it. The chain carries TRBV19 and TRBJ2-2; possibly TRBD1 for D (6 bases). This CDR3 region has 12 residues. The V gene's germline CDR1 is FNHDT and CDR2 SITEND (reference sequence). Trimming shortened V by 5 bases and J by 6 bases, and 8 bases separated the two germline ends. The CDR3 here is CASSTGPGQLYF. The DNA read from the CDR3 is TGTGCCAGCAGCACAGGGCCCGGG.

This clone has more than one count but fewer than ten. Gene names and germline refer to mouse. The missing CDR3 end, 4 residues past where the read stops, is filled in from the germline J gene. Other DNA sequences in the same sample also yield this CDR3. This chain links TRBV5 with TRBJ2-2; 9 nucleotides agree with TRBD2. CDR1 LGHNA and CDR2 YNLKQL come from the germline V gene (reference sequence). V dropped 4 bases and J dropped 0; count of bases not matched to a gene: 3. The CDR3 length is 16 residues. CDR3 sequence reads: CASSPTGGANTGQLYF. The CDR3 bases that were read are TGTGCCAGCAGCCCGACTGGGGGCGCAAACACCGGG.

This clone has more than one count but fewer than ten. Each gene name is a mouse one. The read gets to within 4 residues of the CDR3 end, and the germline J gene fills in the rest. This rearrangement joins TRBV13-1 to TRBJ2-7; TRBD1 aligns across 7 bases. CDR3 length: 14 residues. With 5 bases clipped from V and 0 bases from J, the junction kept 5 bases outside the gene matches. CDR1 and CDR2 (germline): NSHNY, SYGAGN. The CDR3 is CASRGDSSSYEQYF. The part of the CDR3 DNA that was read is TGTGCCAGCAGAGGGGACAGTAGCTCCTAT.

About this clone itself: All gene names here are mouse names. The CDR3 extends 4 residues past the end of the read, so its final part is completed from the germline J gene. The sample holds other DNA sequences that translate to the same CDR3. J is TRBJ2-1 and V is TRBV19; TRBD2 matches at 7 bases. The CDR3 is 13 amino acids. Germline V gives CDR1 FNHDT, CDR2 SITEND (reference sequence). Unmatched junction bases numbered 0, after V lost 5 bases and J lost 1 base. The CDR3 sequence: CASRGGNYAEQFF. CDR3 DNA (partial): TGTGCCAGCAGGGGGGGGAACTATGCT.

This clone has more than one count but fewer than ten. Mouse gene names apply. The read ends 4 residues early relative to the CDR3; the germline J gene fills the gap. Additional DNA sequences in this sample encode the identical CDR3. The rearrangement joins TRBV1 to TRBJ1-1, with 8 bases matching TRBD1. This CDR3 has 15 residues. Germline CDR1 and CDR2: NSQYPW and LRSPGD (reference sequence). Trimming took 3 bases from V and 0 from J; bases not matched to a gene: 3. CDR3 protein: CTCSAPGQANTEVFF. CDR3 DNA, as far as it was read: TGCACCTGCAGTGCCCCGGGACAGGCAAACACA.

This clone has just a few counts. Mouse gene names apply. The read ends 4 residues shy of where the CDR3 ends; the end is completed using the germline J gene. This chain uses TRBV19 with TRBJ1-2; no clear D gene. The germline V and J ends were trimmed by 4 bases and 3 bases, with 7 bases remaining between them. Germline assignment: CDR1 FNHDT and CDR2 SITEND (reference sequence). CDR3 length: 12 residues. CDR3 amino acids: CASSWVHSDYTF. CDR3 bases read: TGTGCCAGCAGTTGGGTCCACTCC.

With regard to this clone: The gene symbols are mouse symbols. The DNA ends 4 residues before the CDR3 does, and the rest of the CDR3 is filled in from the germline J gene. The V gene is TRBV17, the J gene TRBJ2-1, with TRBD1 matching over 7 bases. The V gene's germline CDR1 is MNHDT and CDR2 YYDKIL. The CDR3 has 14 residues. J lost 3 bases, V lost 5 bases, and 4 bases had no gene match. The CDR3 DNA, read in part, is TGTGCTAGCAGTTCGACAGGGAGCTATGCT. The encoded protein is CASSSTGSYA. The entire CDR3 is CASSSTGSYAEQFF. The whole variable domain, filled in from reference TRBV17 and TRBJ2-1, reads DTTVKQNPRYKLARVGKPVNLICSQTMNHDTMYWYQKKPNQAPKLLLFYYDKILNREADTFEKFQSSRPNNSFCSLYIGSAGLEYSAMYLCASSSTGSYAEQFFGPGTRLTVL.

This clone was counted only a few times. Gene names are the mouse ones. The read finishes 4 residues shy of the CDR3 end, and the germline J gene is used to complete it. Different DNA sequences within this sample yield the same CDR3. The genes are TRBV13-1 and TRBJ2-3, with 10 bases that match TRBD2. J was trimmed by 2 bases and V by 2 bases; bases with no gene match: 2. CDR3 length: 15 residues. Germline-derived CDR1 and CDR2 are NSHNY and SYGAGN. The CDR3 loop is CASSDWGGDAETLYF. CDR3 DNA, as far as it was read: TGTGCCAGCAGTGACTGGGGGGGCGATGCAGAA.

This clone was recorded a few times. The gene names given are mouse names. The CDR3 end is not reached by the read, which stops 4 residues before it; the germline J gene fills it in. Different DNA sequences within this sample yield the same CDR3. The chain has TRBV1 and TRBJ2-2; D perhaps matches TRBD2 (7 bases). The germline V gene encodes CDR1 NSQYPW and CDR2 LRSPGD (reference sequence). Trimming removed 1 base at V and 0 bases at J, with 9 bases between. This CDR3 comprises 16 residues. Incomplete CDR3 DNA: TGCACCTGCAGTGCAGTGGGGGGCGCAAACACCGGG. As protein: CTCSAVGGANTG. The CDR3, in full, reads CTCSAVGGANTGQLYF. Looking up the rest from reference TRBV1 and TRBJ2-2 gives the full variable domain: VTLLEQNPRWRLVPRGQAVNLRCILKNSQYPWMSWYQQDLQKQLQWLFTLRSPGDKEVKSLPGADYLATRVTDTELRLQVANMSQGRTLYCTCSAVGGANTGQLYFGEGSKLTVL.

Remarks on this clone: Gene labels here are mouse ones. Read data end 4 residues before the CDR3 end; the end is taken from the germline J gene. The chain recombines TRBV1 with TRBJ1-2; TRBD1 might be the D (6 bases). The CDR3 contains 15 residues. The V and J ends lost 0 bases and 4 bases respectively, with 12 bases between them. CDR1 is NSQYPW, CDR2 LRSPGD, per germline (reference sequence). Partial CDR3 DNA: TGCACCTGCAGTGCAGAGTGGGGGGGCCTCTCC. It specifies CTCSAEWGGLS. The CDR3 in full is CTCSAEWGGLSDYTF.

A word on this clone: The gene names here belong to mouse. The CDR3 is CASSPDWGGDTQYF. The CDR3 bases that were read are TGTGCCAGCTCTCCCGACTGGGGGGGGGAC. This sequence joins TRBV12-2 and TRBJ2-5; 11 bases agree with TRBD2. From the germline J gene comes the end of the CDR3, since the read stops 4 residues before it. CDR1 and CDR2 (germline): SGHLS, HYDKME. The CDR3 length is 14 residues.

This clone appeared a few times. The gene names given are mouse names. The read stops 4 residues short of the end of the CDR3; the missing end is completed from the germline J gene. This sample also contains other DNA sequences that code for the same CDR3. V gene TRBV13-1 combines with J gene TRBJ2-1, with D maybe TRBD2 (6 bases). The V gene lost 0 bases and the J gene lost 1 base, with 8 bases spanning the gap. The CDR3 is made up of 15 amino acids. From germline, CDR1 is NSHNY and CDR2 SYGAGN. CDR3 bases read: TGTGCCAGCAGTGATGGGCTGGGGAACTATGCT. It encodes CASSDGLGNYA. The whole CDR3 protein is CASSDGLGNYAEQFF.

The sample holds a few counts of this clone. These gene names are mouse names. The read ends 3 residues shy of where the CDR3 ends; the end is completed using the germline J gene. The chain is built from TRBV1 and TRBJ1-6, with a possible D match to TRBD1 (6 bases). TRBJ1-6 is designated an ORF whose function remains uncertain. V was cut by 4 bases and J by 6 bases, with 16 bases left in between. Germline loops: CDR1 NSQYPW, CDR2 LRSPGD (reference sequence). The CDR3 has 16 residues. The sequenced part of the CDR3 DNA is TGCACCTGCAGTGGGGGACGGGGGGCTCTTAATTCGCCC. Translated: CTCSGGRGALNSP. The whole CDR3 protein is CTCSGGRGALNSPLYF.

This clone has only a few counts. The gene names given are mouse names. The DNA ends 4 residues before the CDR3 does, and the rest of the CDR3 is filled in from the germline J gene. The chain carries TRBV13-3 and TRBJ2-3, with 8 bases fitting TRBD2. V dropped 0 bases and J dropped 1; count of bases not matched to a gene: 4. Germline loops: CDR1 NNHDY, CDR2 SYVADS. The CDR3 is 16 amino acids. This CDR3 is CASSDAWGGGAETLYF. CDR3 DNA (partial): TGTGCCAGCAGTGATGCATGGGGGGGAGGTGCAGAA.

This clone was observed a few times. Gene labels here are mouse ones. The read ends 4 residues before the CDR3 terminus; that terminus is restored from the germline J gene. V and J are TRBV5 and TRBJ1-1, with D possibly TRBD1 on 6 matching bases. V was trimmed by 2 bases and J by 1 base, leaving 11 bases between them. CDR3 length equals 15 residues. In germline, CDR1 is LGHNA, CDR2 YNLKQL (reference sequence). The DNA read from the CDR3 is TGTGCCAGCAGCCAAACAGGACAGAGAAACACA. It translates to CASSQTGQRNT. The full CDR3 protein reads CASSQTGQRNTEVFF.

Note on this clone: The gene symbols are mouse symbols. The CDR3 end is not reached by the read, which stops 4 residues before it; the germline J gene fills it in. The chain carries TRBV31 and TRBJ2-2, with D perhaps matching TRBD1 (6 bases). The V end was cut by 0 bases, the J end by 3 bases, with 11 bases between. Per the germline V gene, CDR1 is GKSSPN and CDR2 is SITVG. This CDR3 is 15 amino acids long. CDR3 in amino acids: CAWSLTGKDTGQLYF. The sequenced CDR3 bases are TGTGCCTGGAGTCTAACAGGGAAGGACACCGGG.

A few counts support this clone. Gene names are mouse gene names. The read stops 4 residues short of the end of the CDR3; the missing end is completed from the germline J gene. The J gene is TRBJ2-5, the V gene TRBV13-3; D remains ambiguous. This CDR3 spans 13 amino acids. The germline V and J ends were trimmed by 2 bases and 3 bases, with 7 bases remaining between them. Germline CDR1 reads NNHDY; CDR2 reads SYVADS. The CDR3 sequence is CASSETRQDTQYF. Partial CDR3 DNA: TGTGCCAGCAGTGAAACTCGGCAAGAC.

As regards this clone: The listed genes are named as in mouse. Read coverage stops 4 residues before the CDR3 terminus; the germline J gene supplies the remainder. The chain is built from TRBV13-2 and TRBJ2-3, with D possibly being TRBD1 (6 bases). The CDR3 sequence is 12 residues long. In germline, CDR1 is NNHNN, CDR2 SYGAGS (reference sequence). Trimming took off 7 bases at V and 4 bases at J, with 10 bases between the two ends. This chain's CDR3 is CASRGTTETLYF. CDR3 bases read: TGTGCCAGCAGAGGGACAACAGAA.